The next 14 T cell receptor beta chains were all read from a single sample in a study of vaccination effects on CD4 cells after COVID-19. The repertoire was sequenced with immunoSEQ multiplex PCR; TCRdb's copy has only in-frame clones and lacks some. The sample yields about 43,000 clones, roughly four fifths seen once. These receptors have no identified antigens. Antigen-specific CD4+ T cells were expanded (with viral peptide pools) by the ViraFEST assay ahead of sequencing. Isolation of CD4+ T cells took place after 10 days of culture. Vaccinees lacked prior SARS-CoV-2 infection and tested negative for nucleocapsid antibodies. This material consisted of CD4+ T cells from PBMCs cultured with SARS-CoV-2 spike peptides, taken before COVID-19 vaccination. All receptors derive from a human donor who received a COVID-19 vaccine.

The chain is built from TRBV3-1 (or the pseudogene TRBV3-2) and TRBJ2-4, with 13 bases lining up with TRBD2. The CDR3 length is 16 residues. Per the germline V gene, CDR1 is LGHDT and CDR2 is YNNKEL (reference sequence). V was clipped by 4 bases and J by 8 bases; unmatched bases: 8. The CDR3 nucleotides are TGTGCCAGCAGCCCATGGACTAGCGGGGGTTCTGACATTCAGTACTTC. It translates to CASSPWTSGGSDIQYF.

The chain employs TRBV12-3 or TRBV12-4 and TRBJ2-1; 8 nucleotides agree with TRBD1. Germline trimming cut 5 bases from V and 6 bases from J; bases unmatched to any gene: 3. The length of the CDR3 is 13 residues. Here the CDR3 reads CASSGQGSNEQFF. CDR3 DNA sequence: TGTGCCAGCAGTGGACAGGGCAGCAATGAGCAGTTCTTC.

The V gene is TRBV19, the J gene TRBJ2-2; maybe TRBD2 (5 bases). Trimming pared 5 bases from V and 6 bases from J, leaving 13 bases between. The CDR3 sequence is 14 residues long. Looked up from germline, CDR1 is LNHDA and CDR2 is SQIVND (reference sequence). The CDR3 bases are TGTGCCAGTAGTTTTGACCGAGGGCCCGGGGAGCTGTTTTTT. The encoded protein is CASSFDRGPGELFF. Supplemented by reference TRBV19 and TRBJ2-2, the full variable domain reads DGGITQSPKYLFRKEGQNVTLSCEQNLNHDAMYWYRQDPGQGLRLIYYSQIVNDFQKGDIAEGYSVSREKKESFPLTVTSAQKNPTAFYLCASSFDRGPGELFFGEGSRLTVL.

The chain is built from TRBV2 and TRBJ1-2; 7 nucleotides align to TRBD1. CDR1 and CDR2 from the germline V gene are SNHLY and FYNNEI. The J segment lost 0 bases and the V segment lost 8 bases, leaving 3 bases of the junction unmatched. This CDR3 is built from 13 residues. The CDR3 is CASGGQPNYGYTF. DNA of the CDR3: TGTGCCAGCGGGGGACAGCCTAACTATGGCTACACCTTC.

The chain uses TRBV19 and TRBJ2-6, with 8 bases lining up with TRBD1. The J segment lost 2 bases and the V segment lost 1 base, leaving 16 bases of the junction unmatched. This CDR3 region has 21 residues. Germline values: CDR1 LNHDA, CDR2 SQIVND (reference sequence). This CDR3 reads CASSIGMVSGTGGAGANVLTF. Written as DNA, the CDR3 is TGTGCCAGTAGTATAGGAATGGTGTCAGGGACAGGTGGAGCTGGGGCCAACGTCCTGACTTTC.

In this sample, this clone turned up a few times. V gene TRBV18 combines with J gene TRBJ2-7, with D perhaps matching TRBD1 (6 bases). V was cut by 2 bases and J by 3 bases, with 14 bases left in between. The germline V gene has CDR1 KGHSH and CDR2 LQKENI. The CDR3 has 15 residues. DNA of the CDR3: TGTGCCAGCTCACCATCGGCAGGGGCCCTCTACGAGCAGTACGTC. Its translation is CASSPSAGALYEQYV.

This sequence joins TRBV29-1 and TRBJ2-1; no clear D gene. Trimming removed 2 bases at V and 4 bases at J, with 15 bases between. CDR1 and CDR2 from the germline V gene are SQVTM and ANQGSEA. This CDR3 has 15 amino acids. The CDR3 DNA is TGCAGCGTTGAACCGACAAGAGGAAATTACAATGAGCAGTTCTTC. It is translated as CSVEPTRGNYNEQFF.

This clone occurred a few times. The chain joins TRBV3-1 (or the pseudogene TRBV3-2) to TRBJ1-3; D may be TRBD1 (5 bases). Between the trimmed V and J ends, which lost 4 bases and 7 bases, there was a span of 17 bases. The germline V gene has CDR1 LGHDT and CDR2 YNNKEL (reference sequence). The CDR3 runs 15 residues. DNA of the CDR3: TGTGCCAGCAGCCGCCGGGACTCTTCGGGGAACACCATATATTTT. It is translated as CASSRRDSSGNTIYF.

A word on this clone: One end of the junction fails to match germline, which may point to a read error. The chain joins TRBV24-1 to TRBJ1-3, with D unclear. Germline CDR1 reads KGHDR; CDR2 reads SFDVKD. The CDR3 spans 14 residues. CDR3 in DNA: TGTGCCACCAGTGATGGAAGCTCTGGAAACATCATATATTTT. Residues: CATSDGSSGNIIYF.

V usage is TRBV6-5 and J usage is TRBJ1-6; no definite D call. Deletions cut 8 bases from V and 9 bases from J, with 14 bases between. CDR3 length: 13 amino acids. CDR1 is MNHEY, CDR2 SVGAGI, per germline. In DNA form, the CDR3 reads TGTGCCAGCGGTTCCGAACAGTTTTCACCCCTCCACTTT. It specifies CASGSEQFSPLHF.

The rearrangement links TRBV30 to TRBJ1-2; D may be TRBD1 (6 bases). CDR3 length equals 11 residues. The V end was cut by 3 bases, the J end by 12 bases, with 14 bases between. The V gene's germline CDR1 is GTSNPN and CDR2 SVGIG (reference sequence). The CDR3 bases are TGTGCCTGGAGGGTAAAGGGGGAGAACACCTTC. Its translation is CAWRVKGENTF. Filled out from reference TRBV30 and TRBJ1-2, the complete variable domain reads SQTIHQWPATLVQPVGSPLSLECTVEGTSNPNLYWYRQAAGRGLQLLFYSVGIGQISSEVPQNLSASRPQDRQFILSSKKLLLSDSGFYLCAWRVKGENTFGSGTRLTVV.

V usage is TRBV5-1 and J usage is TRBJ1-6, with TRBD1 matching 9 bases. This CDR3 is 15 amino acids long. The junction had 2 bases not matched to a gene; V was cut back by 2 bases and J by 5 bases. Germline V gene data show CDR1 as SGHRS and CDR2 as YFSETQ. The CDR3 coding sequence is TGCGCCAGCAGCTTAAGGACAGGGGATAATTCACCCCTCCACTTT. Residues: CASSLRTGDNSPLHF.

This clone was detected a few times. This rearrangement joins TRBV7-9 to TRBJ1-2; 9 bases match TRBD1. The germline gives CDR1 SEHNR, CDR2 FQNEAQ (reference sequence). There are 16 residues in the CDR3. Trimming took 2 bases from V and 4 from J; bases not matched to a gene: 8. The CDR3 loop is CASSLWDRDERYGYTF. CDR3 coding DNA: TGTGCCAGCAGCTTATGGGACAGGGATGAACGCTATGGCTACACCTTC.

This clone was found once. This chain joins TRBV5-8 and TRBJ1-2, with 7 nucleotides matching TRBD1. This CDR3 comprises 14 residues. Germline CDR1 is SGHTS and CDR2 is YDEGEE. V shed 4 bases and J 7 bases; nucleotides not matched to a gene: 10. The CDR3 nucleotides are TGTGCCAGCAGCCTCAGATACAACAGGGGTGGCTACACCTTC. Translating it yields CASSLRYNRGGYTF.